A single sample is the source of the 9 T cell receptor beta chains below, sequenced in a study of T cells in women clearing cervical HPV infection (dated by TCRdb to 2016 to 2019). Library construction relied on the immunoSEQ multiplex PCR assay. In its TCRdb copy, this immuneACCESS table keeps in-frame sequences only and misses some clones. Where compared with another copy, unresolved V genes explain less than half of these, and the others have no known cause. The data table for this sample lists roughly 35,000 clones. The top ten clonotypes cover roughly 4% of the sample. Material for sequencing was blood buffy coat. The source is a woman between 18 and 69 years old with a cervical HPV16 infection that either progressed to CIN3+ or cleared (not recorded which).

Turning to this clone: The read halts 3 residues ahead of the CDR3 end, with the missing end drawn from the germline J gene. The J gene is TRBJ1-5, the V gene TRBV2; tentative D call: TRBD1 (6 bases). V shed 7 bases and J shed 4 bases, with 17 bases lying between them. Per germline, CDR1 SNHLY and CDR2 FYNNEI. The length of the CDR3 is 15 residues. The CDR3 protein is CASTIRGSPNQPQHF. The part of the CDR3 DNA that was read is TGTGCCAGCACCATAAGGGGGAGCCCTAATCAGCCC.

For this clone: The read finishes 3 residues shy of the CDR3 end, and the germline J gene is used to complete it. The rearrangement links TRBV28 to TRBJ2-2, with TRBD2 matching over 14 bases. V shed 7 bases, J shed 5 bases, and the junction held 15 bases outside the gene matches. This CDR3 is 19 amino acids long. CDR1 and CDR2 from the germline V gene are MDHEN and SYDVKM. The DNA read from the CDR3 is TGTGCCAGCAACTCGCCCGGGACTAGCGGGAGAAGAGTGACCGGGGAG. It codes for CASNSPGTSGRRVTGE. The CDR3 reads in full as CASNSPGTSGRRVTGELFF.

Comments on this clone: The read ends 3 residues before the CDR3 terminus; that terminus is restored from the germline J gene. The V call is TRBV20-1, the J call TRBJ1-4; D remains unclear. CDR1 is DFQATT and CDR2 is SNEGSKA in the germline V gene (reference sequence). The CDR3 runs 15 residues. The V gene lost 0 bases and the J gene lost 7 bases, with 15 bases spanning the gap. The CDR3 reads CSARDPKSTGEKLFF. The part of the CDR3 DNA that was read is TGCAGTGCTAGAGATCCAAAGTCAACGGGTGAAAAA.

Remarks on this clone: The read is 3 residues too short to cover the CDR3 end, so that end is filled in from the germline J gene. This chain links TRBV10-3 with TRBJ2-5; 10 bases line up with TRBD1. CDR3 size: 14 residues. Germline values: CDR1 ENHRY, CDR2 SYGVKD. V was clipped by 6 bases and J by 2 bases; unmatched bases: 3. The CDR3: CAISPGQGQETQYF. Incomplete CDR3 DNA: TGTGCCATCAGCCCGGGACAGGGGCAAGAGACC.

Details on this clone: The read stops 3 residues short of the end of the CDR3; the missing end is completed from the germline J gene. The chain combines TRBV29-1 with TRBJ2-1, with D perhaps matching TRBD2 (6 bases). This CDR3 is built from 13 residues. CDR1 is SQVTM and CDR2 is ANQGSEA in the germline V gene. V was cut by 4 bases and J by 9 bases, with 16 bases left in between. Incomplete CDR3 DNA: TGCAGCGTTGCGGAACTAGCCAGGACTGAG. It codes for CSVAELARTE. The entire CDR3 sequence reads CSVAELARTEQFF.

On this clone: The CDR3 end is not reached by the read, which stops 3 residues before it; the germline J gene fills it in. This chain joins TRBV7-2 and TRBJ2-3; TRBD1 agrees at 10 bases. Germline CDR1 and CDR2: SGHTA and FQGNSA. The CDR3 spans 13 residues. Losses at the gene ends were 7 bases for V and 6 bases for J; bases not matched to a gene: 4. The CDR3 bases that were read are TGTGCCAGCACGGGACAGGGGTTGGATACG. Amino acids: CASTGQGLDT. The whole CDR3 is CASTGQGLDTQYF.

About this clone itself: The read comes to an end 3 residues before the CDR3 does, leaving the germline J gene to fill in the end. This rearrangement joins TRBV10-3 to TRBJ2-3; the match to TRBD2 covers 9 bases. Germline CDR1 reads ENHRY; CDR2 reads SYGVKD. Trimming at V came to 1 base and at J to 1 base, leaving 3 bases not matched to a gene. The CDR3 is made up of 16 amino acids. The part of the CDR3 DNA that was read is TGTGCCATCAGTGAGTTCTCTAGCGGGGGCACAGATACG. Translation gives CAISEFSSGGTDT. The whole CDR3 is CAISEFSSGGTDTQYF.

As regards this clone: The missing CDR3 end, 3 residues past where the read stops, is filled in from the germline J gene. The rearrangement uses TRBV12-3 or TRBV12-4 and TRBJ2-1; 8 bases align to TRBD2. V dropped 4 bases and J dropped 6; count of bases not matched to a gene: 14. CDR3 length equals 17 residues. Partial CDR3 DNA: TGTGCCAGCAGTTCCCGTGGGTGGCTAGCGGGTGGCAATGAG. This translates into CASSSRGWLAGGNE. The CDR3 reads in full as CASSSRGWLAGGNEQFF.

A word on this clone: The read terminates 3 residues ahead of where the CDR3 ends, so the germline J gene completes it. J is TRBJ2-3 and V is TRBV29-1, with D tentatively TRBD2 (6 bases). The length of the CDR3 is 11 residues. Germline loops: CDR1 SQVTM, CDR2 ANQGSEA. The V gene lost 4 bases and the J gene lost 4 bases, with 6 bases spanning the gap. The chain's CDR3 is CSVAGADTQYF. The CDR3 DNA, read in part, is TGCAGCGTTGCGGGGGCAGATACG.